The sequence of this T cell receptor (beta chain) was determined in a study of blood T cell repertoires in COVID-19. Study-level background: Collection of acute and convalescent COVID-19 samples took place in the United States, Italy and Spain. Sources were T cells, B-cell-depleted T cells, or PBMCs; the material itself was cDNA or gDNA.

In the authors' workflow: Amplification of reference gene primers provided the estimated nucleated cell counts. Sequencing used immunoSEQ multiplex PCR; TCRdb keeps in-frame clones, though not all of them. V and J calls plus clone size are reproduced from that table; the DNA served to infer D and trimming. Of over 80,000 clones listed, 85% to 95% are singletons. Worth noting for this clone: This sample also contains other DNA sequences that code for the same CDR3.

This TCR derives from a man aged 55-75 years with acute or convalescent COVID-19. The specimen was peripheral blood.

The CDR3 sequence: CASSFPGLAGGGSQNTGELFF. CDR3 in DNA: TGTGCCAGCAGCTTTCCGGGACTAGCGGGAGGGGGGTCCCAGAACACCGGGGAGCTGTTTTTT. The V call is TRBV7-3, the J call TRBJ2-2; 16 nucleotides match TRBD2. V was clipped by 3 bases and J by 1 base; unmatched bases: 11. Germline V gene data show CDR1 as SGHTA and CDR2 as FQGTGA. The CDR3 length is 21 residues.